Presented here are 27 T cell receptor beta chains from one specimen sequenced in a study of blood T cell repertoires in COVID-19 (dated by TCRdb to the early 2020s). Receptor libraries were prepared by the immunoSEQ multiplex PCR assay. Sourced from immuneACCESS, this table was stored by TCRdb with only in-frame sequences that have V and J called. A share of the clones is absent; for the studies checked, an unresolved V gene accounts for under half, and the remainder has no known explanation. Present in this sample are 65,000 to 80,000 clones, approximately 89% of which were seen just once. The ten largest clones capture about 5.8% of the sample. Material: peripheral blood. The receptor source for this set is a human donor in a cohort sampled during active COVID-19.

The rearrangement joins TRBV30 to TRBJ1-3; the D gene is possibly TRBD1 (5 bases). From germline, CDR1 is GTSNPN and CDR2 SVGIG (reference sequence). This CDR3 spans 16 amino acids. Trimming removed 0 bases from V and 0 bases from J, with 12 bases in between. Written as DNA, the CDR3 is TGTGCCTGGAGTGTACTATGGGGCATCTCTGGAAACACCATATATTTT. Its protein is CAWSVLWGISGNTIYF.

V and J are TRBV4-3 and TRBJ1-4; TRBD1 matches at 9 bases. This CDR3 spans 17 amino acids. Germline V lookup: CDR1 LGHNA, CDR2 YSLEER. J gave up 6 bases and V 0 bases, and 8 bases lay outside the gene matches. CDR3 nucleotides: TGCGCCAGCAGCCAAGATCACTGGACAGGGGCTTATGAAAAACTGTTTTTT. Translated, it gives CASSQDHWTGAYEKLFF.

The chain has TRBV11-2 and TRBJ2-4; 11 nucleotides line up with TRBD2. Germline CDR1 SGHAT, CDR2 FQNNGV. Trimming at V came to 0 bases and at J to 8 bases, leaving 12 bases not matched to a gene. This CDR3 region has 18 residues. CDR3 DNA sequence: TGTGCCAGCAGCTTAGATCAGAGTAGCGGGGGGGCGGGCGACATTCAGTACTTC. Protein product: CASSLDQSSGGAGDIQYF.

The V and J genes are TRBV10-3 and TRBJ1-6; no reliable D call. This CDR3 is built from 12 residues. Germline values: CDR1 ENHRY, CDR2 SYGVKD. V was trimmed by 3 bases and J by 18 bases, leaving 15 bases between them. The CDR3, as DNA: TGTGCCATCAGTGATGGAGAGAGCAATTCCCACTTT. As protein: CAISDGESNSHF.

The V gene is TRBV6-1, the J gene TRBJ2-3, with 7 nucleotides matching TRBD1. CDR3 length equals 15 residues. Germline assignment: CDR1 MNHNS and CDR2 SASEGT. V was clipped by 1 base and J by 5 bases; unmatched bases: 6. CDR3 amino acids: CASSEGSRGRDTQYF. The CDR3 nucleotides are TGTGCCAGCAGTGAAGGTAGCAGGGGGAGAGATACGCAGTATTTT.

The V gene is TRBV7-8, the J gene TRBJ2-3; 9 bases match TRBD2. CDR1 and CDR2 (germline): SGHVS, FQNEAQ. This CDR3 is 14 amino acids long. V was clipped by 7 bases and J by 2 bases; unmatched bases: 4. DNA for the CDR3: TGTGCCAGCACCCTAGCGGGGCTCACAGATACGCAGTATTTT. It encodes CASTLAGLTDTQYF.

The chain's CDR3 is CASRNQGAGYGYTF. As DNA, the CDR3 is TGTGCCAGCCGAAACCAAGGGGCCGGCTATGGCTACACCTTC. J is TRBJ1-2 and V is TRBV2, with D maybe TRBD1 (5 bases). This CDR3 comprises 14 residues. Trimming took 8 bases from V and 4 from J, leaving 17 bases between them. The germline CDR1 and CDR2 sequences are SNHLY and FYNNEI.

V usage is TRBV24-1 and J usage is TRBJ2-3; possible D gene TRBD1, 6 bases. CDR3 length equals 14 residues. Deletions cut 4 bases from V and 6 bases from J, with 13 bases between. Germline CDR1 KGHDR, CDR2 SFDVKD. CDR3 nucleotides: TGTGCCACCAGTGACTCTCAGGGGCCGGATACGCAGTATTTT. Protein product: CATSDSQGPDTQYF.

This rearrangement joins TRBV10-3 to TRBJ1-1, with TRBD1 as a possible D gene (5 bases). With 6 bases removed from V and 0 bases from J, the gap between germline ends came to 17 bases. CDR1 is ENHRY, CDR2 SYGVKD, per germline. The CDR3 spans 16 residues. CDR3 coding DNA: TGTGCCATCAGGATGAGGAGGGAGGACATGAACACTGAAGCTTTCTTT. This sequence encodes CAIRMRREDMNTEAFF.

CDR3 DNA sequence: TGTGCCAGCAGTTCTGGACAGCCTTCTTCACCCCTCCACTTT. Protein: CASSSGQPSSPLHF. The V gene is TRBV27, the J gene TRBJ1-6, with a tentative D call TRBD1 (6 bases). Trimming pared 4 bases from V and 9 bases from J, leaving 13 bases between. Looked up from germline, CDR1 is MNHEY and CDR2 is SMNVEV (reference sequence). The length of the CDR3 is 14 residues.

The chain joins TRBV7-2 to TRBJ2-1; D is uncertain. The CDR3 totals 14 residues. Germline lookup yields CDR1 SGHTA and CDR2 FQGNSA. Trimming removed 0 bases from V and 9 bases from J, with 12 bases in between. Here the CDR3 reads CASSLAAGSGEQFF. The CDR3 coding sequence is TGTGCCAGCAGCTTAGCGGCAGGTAGTGGTGAGCAGTTCTTC.

The V gene is TRBV10-1, the J gene TRBJ1-4, with D possibly TRBD1 on 5 matching bases. CDR1 and CDR2 from the germline V gene are WNHNN and SYGVQD (reference sequence). CDR3 size: 12 residues. V dropped 8 bases and J dropped 3 bases, with 7 bases sitting between them. In DNA, the CDR3 is TGCGCCAGCGGGGACTCTAATGAAAAACTGTTTTTT. The encoded protein is CASGDSNEKLFF.

This chain uses TRBV4-2 with TRBJ1-1, with D unresolved. The CDR3 extends over 13 amino acids. With 1 base removed from V and 7 bases from J, the gap between germline ends came to 10 bases. The germline V gene encodes CDR1 LGHNA and CDR2 YNFKEQ. CDR3 bases: TGTGCCAGCAGCCAAGCCGATACCGGTGAAGCTTTCTTT. Its translation: CASSQADTGEAFF.

This chain links TRBV6-4 with TRBJ1-5; D gene uncertain. The V and J ends lost 0 bases and 4 bases respectively, with 10 bases between them. The germline gives CDR1 MRHNA, CDR2 SNTAGT. CDR3 length equals 15 residues. CDR3 amino acids: CASSDSIRGNQPQHF. As DNA, the CDR3 is TGTGCCAGCAGTGACTCGATTCGGGGAAATCAGCCCCAGCATTTT.

Written as DNA, the CDR3 is TGTGCCAGCAGTGAAGCCCCCAGGGGGTATCAGCCCCAGCATTTT. Its protein product is CASSEAPRGYQPQHF. The V gene is TRBV6-1, the J gene TRBJ1-5; 7 bases map to TRBD1. The germline CDR1 and CDR2 sequences are MNHNS and SASEGT. The CDR3 covers 15 residues. The trim removed 0 bases at V and 5 bases at J, leaving 4 bases unmatched.

The chain is built from TRBV4-3 and TRBJ1-1; D gene ambiguous. The V and J ends lost 3 bases and 1 base respectively, with 9 bases between them. CDR1 LGHNA and CDR2 YSLEER come from the germline V gene. The length of the CDR3 is 14 residues. CDR3 in DNA: TGCGCCAGCAGCCAGGCTCGCGGGAACACTGAAGCTTTCTTT. This codes for CASSQARGNTEAFF.

This sequence joins TRBV11-2 and TRBJ2-3; 7 nucleotides align to TRBD1. J was trimmed by 6 bases and V by 5 bases; bases with no gene match: 14. This CDR3 region has 16 residues. Germline assignment: CDR1 SGHAT and CDR2 FQNNGV. CDR3 nucleotides: TGTGCCAGCAGCCTTCTACAGGGGAAACTAGGGGATACGCAGTATTTT. Protein: CASSLLQGKLGDTQYF. Complete variable domain (other parts from reference TRBV11-2 and TRBJ2-3): EAGVAQSPRYKIIEKRQSVAFWCNPISGHATLYWYQQILGQGPKLLIQFQNNGVVDDSQLPKDRFSAERLKGVDSTLKIQPAKLEDSAVYLCASSLLQGKLGDTQYFGPGTRLTVL.

The gene calls are TRBV6-6 and TRBJ2-3; TRBD1 matches at 9 bases. V gave up 5 bases and J gave up 6 bases; unmatched junction bases: 18. The CDR3 spans 18 residues. Looked up from germline, CDR1 is MNHNY and CDR2 is SVGAGI (reference sequence). Here the CDR3 reads CASSRYSTGGDLWDTQYF. The DNA of the CDR3 is TGTGCCAGCAGTCGGTACTCGACAGGGGGGGACTTATGGGATACGCAGTATTTT.

This chain links TRBV11-2 with TRBJ2-3; 9 bases fit TRBD2. V lost 5 bases, J lost 4 bases, and 4 bases stayed unmatched. CDR3 size: 14 residues. Germline loops: CDR1 SGHAT, CDR2 FQNNGV. The CDR3 region has the DNA TGTGCCAGCAGCGCGGGGGGGGGACCAGATACGCAGTATTTT. It is translated as CASSAGGGPDTQYF.

This chain connects TRBV4-3 to TRBJ2-7, with D perhaps matching TRBD2 (5 bases). CDR1 is LGHNA, CDR2 YSLEER, per germline. V gave up 4 bases and J gave up 0 bases, with 16 bases separating them. CDR3 length: 16 amino acids. CDR3 amino acids: CASSPSRVASSYEQYF. The CDR3 bases are TGCGCCAGCAGCCCTTCGAGGGTGGCGAGCTCCTACGAGCAGTACTTC.

The V call is TRBV7-6, the J call TRBJ1-4, with no clear D. V was cut by 5 bases and J by 3 bases, with 10 bases left in between. The CDR3 is made up of 14 amino acids. The germline V gene has CDR1 SGHVS and CDR2 FNYEAQ. The CDR3 DNA follows: TGTGCCAGCAGCACCGGGGTCCCTAATGAAAAACTGTTTTTT. Residues: CASSTGVPNEKLFF. Combining the CDR3 with reference TRBV7-6 and TRBJ1-4 gives the whole variable domain GAGVSQSPRYKVTKRGQDVALRCDPISGHVSLYWYRQALGQGPEFLTYFNYEAQQDKSGLPNDRFSAERPEGSISTLTIQRTEQRDSAMYRCASSTGVPNEKLFFGSGTQLSVL.

V and J are TRBV12-5 and TRBJ1-1; D unresolved. CDR1 LGHNT and CDR2 FRNRAP come from the germline V gene. Trimming shortened V by 0 bases and J by 12 bases, and 11 bases separated the two germline ends. The CDR3 is 12 amino acids. CDR3 protein: CASGLVGGRPFF. CDR3 DNA: TGTGCTAGTGGTTTGGTAGGAGGGAGGCCTTTCTTT.

The gene calls are TRBV6-2 or TRBV6-3 and TRBJ1-3; 7 bases are a match to TRBD1. CDR1 is MNHEY and CDR2 is SVGEGT in the germline V gene. The CDR3 consists of 14 residues. The trim removed 6 bases at V and 5 bases at J, leaving 7 bases unmatched. DNA for the CDR3: TGTGCCAGCAGCAAAGGACAGGCCCGAAACACCATATATTTT. Translating it yields CASSKGQARNTIYF.

The J gene is TRBJ1-4, the V gene TRBV9; no clear D. The V gene lost 2 bases and the J gene lost 5 bases, with 7 bases spanning the gap. CDR3 length: 13 residues. Germline-derived CDR1 and CDR2 are SGDLS and YYNGEE. CDR3 nucleotide sequence: TGTGCCAGCAGCGTTGCGTCCAATGAAAAACTGTTTTTT. Amino acid sequence: CASSVASNEKLFF. The whole variable domain, filled in from reference TRBV9 and TRBJ1-4, reads DSGVTQTPKHLITATGQRVTLRCSPRSGDLSVYWYQQSLDQGLQFLIQYYNGEERAKGNILERFSAQQFPDLHSELNLSSLELGDSALYFCASSVASNEKLFFGSGTQLSVL.

The V and J genes are TRBV7-2 and TRBJ2-7; 14 bases agree with TRBD2. The CDR3 extends over 15 amino acids. V gave up 6 bases and J gave up 4 bases; unmatched junction bases: 5. Germline CDR1 and CDR2: SGHTA and FQGNSA. CDR3 nucleotides: TGTGCCAGCAGTCTAGGGACTAGCGGGGGTTACGAGCAGTACTTC. This gives the protein CASSLGTSGGYEQYF.

This sequence joins TRBV7-2 and TRBJ1-5; D possibly corresponds to TRBD1 (6 bases). Trimming pared 3 bases from V and 4 bases from J, leaving 16 bases between. This CDR3 has 16 residues. Germline V CDR1 and CDR2: SGHTA, FQGNSA. The CDR3 sequence is CASSFGGAGLNQPQHF. CDR3 DNA: TGTGCCAGCAGCTTCGGGGGGGCTGGATTGAATCAGCCCCAGCATTTT.

The V gene is TRBV7-9, the J gene TRBJ1-2, with 12 bases aligning to TRBD1. Per germline, CDR1 SEHNR and CDR2 FQNEAQ (reference sequence). The CDR3 is 16 residues long. The V gene end was trimmed by 0 bases and the J gene end by 8 bases; junction bases not matched to a gene: 7. The CDR3 loop is CASSLAHGTGGEGYTF. The CDR3 DNA reads TGTGCCAGCAGCTTAGCGCACGGGACAGGGGGCGAGGGCTACACCTTC. Full variable domain (remainder filled in from reference TRBV7-9 and TRBJ1-2): DTGVSQNPRHKITKRGQNVTFRCDPISEHNRLYWYRQTLGQGPEFLTYFQNEAQLEKSRLLSDRFSAERPKGSFSTLEIQRTEQGDSAMYLCASSLAHGTGGEGYTFGSGTRLTVV.